This is a list of T cell receptor beta chains from one sample in a study of CD8 T cells in ankylosing spondylitis. TCRdb reprocessed the 5' RACE reads via MiXCR and lists one record per CDR3 protein. The repertoire includes about 540,000 distinct CDR3 sequences, about 13% of them detected once, and under 7.5% sits in the top ten. Sequencing input: blood, either unsorted or a sorted T cell fraction (not recorded which). The origin of the receptors is a male donor with ankylosing spondylitis. The CDR3 runs from the conserved cysteine through the conserved F or W. The order of the fields is clone size, D gene, J gene, V gene, CDR3 protein, CDR3 DNA. D genes are given only for firm matches. Not all rows give a size; the values are once, few, many and, for expanded clones, a class.

clone_size: few
d_call: NA
j_call: TRBJ1-2
v_call: TRBV27
cdr3_aa: CASSFSVGVFAYGYTF
cdr3_nt: TGTGCCAGCAGTTTTTCGGTCGGGGTGTTTGCCTATGGCTACACCTTC

clone_size: NA
d_call: NA
j_call: TRBJ1-1
v_call: TRBV12-3/TRBV12-4
cdr3_aa: CASRVGGITEAFF
cdr3_nt: TGTGCCAGCAGGGTTGGAGGGATCACTGAAGCTTTCTTT

clone_size: few
d_call: NA
j_call: TRBJ2-4
v_call: TRBV12-5
cdr3_aa: CASGLAGTLQYF
cdr3_nt: TGTGCTAGTGGTTTGGCTGGGACGCTCCAGTACTTC

clone_size: NA
d_call: TRBD1
j_call: TRBJ2-4
v_call: TRBV20-1
cdr3_aa: CSARDWDSGISKNIQYF
cdr3_nt: TGCAGTGCTAGAGATTGGGACAGCGGCATATCCAAAAACATTCAGTACTTC

clone_size: many
d_call: NA
j_call: TRBJ2-5
v_call: TRBV24-1
cdr3_aa: CATSDAAAETQYF
cdr3_nt: TGTGCCACCAGTGACGCGGCTGCTGAGACCCAGTACTTC

clone_size: few
d_call: TRBD2
j_call: TRBJ2-6
v_call: TRBV20-1
cdr3_aa: CSARDLAGGAGANVLTF
cdr3_nt: TGCAGTGCTAGAGATTTAGCGGGAGGGGCTGGGGCCAACGTCCTGACTTTC

clone_size: many
d_call: NA
j_call: TRBJ2-7
v_call: TRBV3-1
cdr3_aa: CASSQVPSAGYEQYF
cdr3_nt: TGTGCCAGCAGCCAAGTCCCTAGCGCCGGCTACGAGCAGTACTTC

clone_size: NA
d_call: NA
j_call: TRBJ1-6
v_call: TRBV14
cdr3_aa: CASSLMGTPKSPLHF
cdr3_nt: TGTGCCAGCAGTCTCATGGGGACCCCAAAATCACCCCTCCACTTT

clone_size: few
d_call: NA
j_call: TRBJ1-1
v_call: TRBV12-3/TRBV12-4
cdr3_aa: CASSSGELTEAFF
cdr3_nt: TGTGCCAGCAGTTCCGGCGAACTGACTGAAGCTTTCTTT

clone_size: few
d_call: TRBD2
j_call: TRBJ2-1
v_call: TRBV5-4
cdr3_aa: CASSLVSSGGGNEQFF
cdr3_nt: TGTGCCAGCAGCTTGGTTTCTAGCGGGGGTGGCAATGAGCAGTTCTTC

clone_size: NA
d_call: NA
j_call: TRBJ2-7
v_call: TRBV14
cdr3_aa: CASSQWGAREQYF
cdr3_nt: TGTGCCAGCAGCCAATGGGGGGCGCGGGAGCAGTACTTC

clone_size: many
d_call: NA
j_call: TRBJ1-1
v_call: TRBV12-3/TRBV12-4
cdr3_aa: CASSIGGDYTEAFF
cdr3_nt: TGTGCCAGCAGTATCGGGGGGGACTACACTGAAGCTTTCTTT

clone_size: NA
d_call: TRBD1
j_call: TRBJ2-7
v_call: TRBV20-1
cdr3_aa: CSATGQGTYEQYF
cdr3_nt: TGCAGTGCCACGGGACAGGGGACCTACGAGCAGTACTTC

clone_size: NA
d_call: NA
j_call: TRBJ2-7
v_call: TRBV20-1
cdr3_aa: CSARDQGTRWEQYF
cdr3_nt: TGCAGTGCTAGAGATCAGGGAACCCGCTGGGAGCAGTACTTC

clone_size: many
d_call: NA
j_call: TRBJ2-3
v_call: TRBV20-1
cdr3_aa: CSARDPDTDTQYF
cdr3_nt: TGCAGTGCAAGGGACCCCGACACAGATACGCAGTATTTT

clone_size: NA
d_call: NA
j_call: TRBJ1-2
v_call: TRBV20-1
cdr3_aa: CSAARPGDLLF
cdr3_nt: TGCAGTGCCGCTAGGCCGGGGGACCTTCTCTTC